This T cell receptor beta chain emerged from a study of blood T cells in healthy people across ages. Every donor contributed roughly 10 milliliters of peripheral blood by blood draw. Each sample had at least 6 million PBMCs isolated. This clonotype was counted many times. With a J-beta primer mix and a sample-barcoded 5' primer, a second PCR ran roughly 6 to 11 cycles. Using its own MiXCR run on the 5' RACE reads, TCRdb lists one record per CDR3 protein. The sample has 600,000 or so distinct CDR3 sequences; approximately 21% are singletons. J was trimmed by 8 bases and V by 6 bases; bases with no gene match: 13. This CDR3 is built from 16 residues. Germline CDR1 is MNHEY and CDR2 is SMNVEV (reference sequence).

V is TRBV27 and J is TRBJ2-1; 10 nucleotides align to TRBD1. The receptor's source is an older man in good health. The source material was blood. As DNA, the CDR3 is TGTGCCAGCAGCCCGGGGGTGGGACAGGGGTTGTATGAGCAGTTCTTC. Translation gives CASSPGVGQGLYEQFF.